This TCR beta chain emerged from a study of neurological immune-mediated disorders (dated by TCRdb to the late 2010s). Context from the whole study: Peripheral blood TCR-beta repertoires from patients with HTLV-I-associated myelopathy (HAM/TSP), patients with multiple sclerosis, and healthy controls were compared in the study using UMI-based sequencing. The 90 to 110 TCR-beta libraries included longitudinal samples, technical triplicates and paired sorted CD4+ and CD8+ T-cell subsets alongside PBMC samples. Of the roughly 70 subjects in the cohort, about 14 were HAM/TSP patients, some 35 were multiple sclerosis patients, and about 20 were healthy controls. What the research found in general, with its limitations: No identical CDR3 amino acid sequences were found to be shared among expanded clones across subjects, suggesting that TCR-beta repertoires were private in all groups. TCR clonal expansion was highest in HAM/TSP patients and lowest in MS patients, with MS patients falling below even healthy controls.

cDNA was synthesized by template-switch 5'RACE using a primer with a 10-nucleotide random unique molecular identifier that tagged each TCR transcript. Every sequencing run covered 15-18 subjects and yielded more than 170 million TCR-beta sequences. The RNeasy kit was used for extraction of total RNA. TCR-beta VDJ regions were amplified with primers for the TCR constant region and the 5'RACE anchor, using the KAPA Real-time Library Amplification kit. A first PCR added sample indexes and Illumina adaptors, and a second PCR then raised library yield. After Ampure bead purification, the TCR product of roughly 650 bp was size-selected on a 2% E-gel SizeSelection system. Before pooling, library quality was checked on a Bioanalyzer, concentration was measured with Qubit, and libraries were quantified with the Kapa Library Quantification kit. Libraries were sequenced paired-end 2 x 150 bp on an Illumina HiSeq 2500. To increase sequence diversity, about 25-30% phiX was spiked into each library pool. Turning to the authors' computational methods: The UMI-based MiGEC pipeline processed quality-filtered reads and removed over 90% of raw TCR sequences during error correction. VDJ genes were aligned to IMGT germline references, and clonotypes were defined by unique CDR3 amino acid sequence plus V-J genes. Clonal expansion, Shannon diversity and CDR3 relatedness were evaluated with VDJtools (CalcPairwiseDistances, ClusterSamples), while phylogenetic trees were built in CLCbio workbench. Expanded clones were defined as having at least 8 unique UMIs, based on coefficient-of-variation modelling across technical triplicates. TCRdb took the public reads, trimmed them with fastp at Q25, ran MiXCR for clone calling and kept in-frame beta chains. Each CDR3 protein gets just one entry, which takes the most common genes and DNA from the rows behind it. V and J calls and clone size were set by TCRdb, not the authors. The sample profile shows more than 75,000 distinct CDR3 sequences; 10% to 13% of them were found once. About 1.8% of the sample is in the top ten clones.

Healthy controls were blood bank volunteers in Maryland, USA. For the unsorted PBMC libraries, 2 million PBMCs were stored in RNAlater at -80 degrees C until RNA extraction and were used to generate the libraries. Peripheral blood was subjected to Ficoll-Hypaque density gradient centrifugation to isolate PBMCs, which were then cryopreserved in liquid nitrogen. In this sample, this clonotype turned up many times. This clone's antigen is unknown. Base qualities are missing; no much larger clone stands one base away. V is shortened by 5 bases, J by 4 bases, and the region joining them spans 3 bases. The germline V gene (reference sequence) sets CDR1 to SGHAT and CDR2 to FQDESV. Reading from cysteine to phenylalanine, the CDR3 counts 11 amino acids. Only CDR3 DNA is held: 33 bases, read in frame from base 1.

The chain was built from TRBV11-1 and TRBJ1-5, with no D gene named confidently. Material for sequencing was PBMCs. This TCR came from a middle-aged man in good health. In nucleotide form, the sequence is TGTGCCAGCAGCGTGAATCAGCCCCAGCATTTT. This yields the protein CASSVNQPQHF.